Below, one T cell receptor beta chain is given with its context. The sample comes from a study of blood T cell repertoires in COVID-19. Study overall: The United States, Italy and Spain provided the acute and convalescent COVID-19 samples. The cDNA or gDNA used as material had been derived from T cells, B-cell-depleted T cells, or PBMCs.

The CDR3 is 16 residues long. CDR1 WSHSY and CDR2 SAAADI come from the germline V gene. Unmatched junction bases numbered 7, after V lost 4 bases and J lost 0 bases. In the authors' methods: Amplified reference gene primers provided the basis for estimating nucleated cell counts. Clones were sequenced by immunoSEQ multiplex PCR, and TCRdb holds only the in-frame ones, with some missing. V, J and clone size are taken as reported in that table, and D and trimming were inferred from the DNA itself. The table records around 470,000 clones, roughly 87% of them present only once. Patients at the Seattle site were enrolled during active infection and followed longitudinally.

Material: peripheral blood. The V gene is TRBV10-2, the J gene TRBJ1-1; 8 bases align to TRBD1. The clonotype originates from a man between 18 and 35 years old with COVID-19, enrolled during active disease. The CDR3 coding sequence is TGCGCCAGCAGTGTACAACAGGGGGGCATGAACACTGAAGCTTTCTTT. Translation gives CASSVQQGGMNTEAFF.